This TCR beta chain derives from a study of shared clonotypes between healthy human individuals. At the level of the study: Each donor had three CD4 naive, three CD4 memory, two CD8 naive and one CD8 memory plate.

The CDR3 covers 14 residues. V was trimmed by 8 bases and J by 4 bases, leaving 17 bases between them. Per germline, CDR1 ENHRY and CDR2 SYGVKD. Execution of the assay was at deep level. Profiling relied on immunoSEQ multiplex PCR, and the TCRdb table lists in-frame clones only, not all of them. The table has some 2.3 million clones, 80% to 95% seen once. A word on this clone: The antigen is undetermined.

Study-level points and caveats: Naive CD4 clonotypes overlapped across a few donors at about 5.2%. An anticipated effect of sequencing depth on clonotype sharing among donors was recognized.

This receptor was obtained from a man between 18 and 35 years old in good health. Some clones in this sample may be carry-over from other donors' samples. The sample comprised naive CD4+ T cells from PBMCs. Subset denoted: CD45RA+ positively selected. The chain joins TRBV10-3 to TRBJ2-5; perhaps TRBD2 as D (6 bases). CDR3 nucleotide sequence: TGTGCCATCCGGGCGAGGGAGGATGGAGAGACCCAGTACTTC. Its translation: CAIRAREDGETQYF.